The sequence of this TCR beta chain was determined in a study of cytomegalovirus exposure and HLA in healthy donors. This CDR3 comprises 14 residues. Germline CDR1 and CDR2: MDHEN and SYDVKM. Trimming removed 6 bases from V and 5 bases from J; junction bases left unmatched: 8. Only one count was recorded for this clone. Antigen: not known. Study-wide results and caveats: According to a later analysis, TCR clusters from the first cohort tended to co-occur in the roughly 130 validation repertoires. Reports described diagnosis of cytomegalovirus status by the classifier as highly specific and sensitive.

TCRdb keeps only in-frame clones here, not all; method: immunoSEQ multiplex PCR. In the table there are around 250,000 clones, almost 90% of which are singletons. The chain recombines TRBV28 with TRBJ2-7; TRBD1 matches at 9 bases. This TCR derives from a woman between 18 and 29 years old in good health and CMV-seronegative. Sequencing was performed on PBMCs. The CDR3, as DNA: TGTGCCAGCAGCACCGGGACAGGGACTAACGAGCAGTACGTC. Protein: CASSTGTGTNEQYV.